This T cell receptor beta chain derives from a study of response to subunit inactivated influenza vaccine. TCRdb analysed the RT-PCR reads with MiXCR anew, one entry per CDR3 protein. Here the sample spans 530,000 or so distinct CDR3 sequences, roughly 12% being singletons. Of note for this clonotype: Its specificity is not known.

Overall study findings and caveats: Authors suggested each seasonal flu vaccination may recruit only limited numbers of new T cells.

There are 13 residues in the CDR3. The V gene end was trimmed by 3 bases and the J gene end by 7 bases; junction bases not matched to a gene: 3. This chain connects TRBV12-3 or TRBV12-4 to TRBJ1-1; 9 bases are shared with TRBD1. The source was PBMCs from blood, collected on the day of vaccination. The sequence came from a man aged 50 to 59 who received an inactivated influenza vaccine. The CDR3 sequence is CASSFGTGIEAFF. CDR3 in DNA: TGTGCCAGCAGTTTCGGGACAGGGATTGAAGCTTTCTTT.